A single sample gave rise to the 10 T cell receptor beta chains below, sequenced in a study of shared T cell receptors in the human thymus. Repertoires were generated with immunoSEQ multiplex PCR, while TCRdb's copy carries only in-frame clones and drops some. The table shows 550,000 to 800,000 clones, with roughly 88% occurring only once. This sample also appeared in a second study, on human thymus T cells.

Specimen: thymocytes. The receptors come from a girl under three years old with a congenital heart defect.

The chain carries TRBV7-9 and TRBJ1-1, with D perhaps matching TRBD1 (5 bases). This CDR3 region has 15 residues. Between the trimmed V and J ends, which lost 2 bases and 2 bases, there was a span of 12 bases. Germline V gene lookup returns CDR1 SEHNR and CDR2 FQNEAQ (reference sequence). Here the CDR3 reads CASSLYRGVNTEAFF. CDR3 bases: TGTGCCAGCAGCTTATACCGGGGGGTAAACACTGAAGCTTTCTTT.

This clone is a singleton in its sample. This chain joins TRBV4-1 and TRBJ1-1, with 9 positions matching TRBD1. The CDR3 covers 19 residues. CDR1 is MGHRA, CDR2 YSYEKL, per germline. Trimming at V came to 0 bases and at J to 2 bases, leaving 13 bases not matched to a gene. CDR3 sequence: CASSQDKMGQGWANTEAFF. CDR3 DNA sequence: TGCGCCAGCAGCCAAGATAAAATGGGACAGGGTTGGGCCAACACTGAAGCTTTCTTT.

This clone has only one observation. The V gene is TRBV28, the J gene TRBJ1-1; D is perhaps TRBD1 (6 bases). The CDR3 is 18 amino acids. Germline V gene sequence: CDR1 MDHEN, CDR2 SYDVKM. Trimming stripped 5 bases from V and 0 bases from J, with 22 bases between. In nucleotides, the CDR3 is TGTGCCAGCAGTCCCCGAACCGACAGGTACGATATGAACACTGAAGCTTTCTTT. Protein sequence: CASSPRTDRYDMNTEAFF.

The chain joins TRBV6-1 to TRBJ2-1, with D possibly matching TRBD1 (6 bases). The V gene lost 4 bases and the J gene lost 0 bases, with 13 bases spanning the gap. The CDR3 covers 16 residues. Germline CDR1 is MNHNS and CDR2 is SASEGT. The CDR3 DNA sequence: TGTGCCAGCAGTGGGCCCCAGGGGAGCTCCTACAATGAGCAGTTCTTC. Translation gives CASSGPQGSSYNEQFF.

The V gene is TRBV14, the J gene TRBJ2-5; 8 nucleotides align to TRBD2. Germline-derived CDR1 and CDR2 are SGHDN and FVKESK. There are 17 residues in the CDR3. With 0 bases clipped from V and 2 bases from J, the junction kept 8 bases outside the gene matches. In DNA, the CDR3 is TGTGCCAGCAGCCAAGATAGAACTAGCGGCATTCAAGAGACCCAGTACTTC. It translates to CASSQDRTSGIQETQYF.

The chain links TRBV18 to TRBJ1-1; possible D gene TRBD1, 6 bases. The germline V gene encodes CDR1 KGHSH and CDR2 LQKENI. Between the trimmed V and J ends, which lost 3 bases and 1 base, there was a span of 27 bases. The CDR3 has 20 residues. CDR3 DNA: TGTGCCAGCTCACCCTTAGGACAGCTGGAAAGAGACTCGCCGAACACTGAAGCTTTCTTT. It translates to CASSPLGQLERDSPNTEAFF.

This chain uses TRBV7-4 with TRBJ2-7; the D gene is possibly TRBD2 (6 bases). The CDR3 length is 18 residues. The germline CDR1 and CDR2 sequences are SGHVT and SQSDAQ. V lost 4 bases, J lost 2 bases, and 24 bases lay in between. The CDR3 DNA sequence: TGTGCCAGCAGCTCGTCACAGGACGGGGGTAAACCAGCCTACGAGCAGTACTTC. This codes for CASSSSQDGGKPAYEQYF.

This rearrangement joins TRBV6-5 to TRBJ2-7, with 7 bases identical to TRBD1. Germline V gives CDR1 MNHEY, CDR2 SVGAGI. The CDR3 totals 16 residues. The ends lost 0 bases at V and 0 bases at J; junction bases unmatched: 5. The CDR3 nucleotides are TGTGCCAGCAGTTACTCGAGGGGGCTCAGCTCCTACGAGCAGTACTTC. Amino acid sequence: CASSYSRGLSSYEQYF.

This sequence joins TRBV6-6 and TRBJ1-1; D is uncertain. CDR3 length equals 14 residues. V was shortened by 0 bases and J by 7 bases, with 12 bases between the two germline ends. Germline V gene sequence: CDR1 MNHNY, CDR2 SVGAGI (reference sequence). CDR3 loop: CASSYSCGWFEAFF. The CDR3 nucleotides read TGTGCCAGCAGTTACTCGTGCGGGTGGTTTGAAGCTTTCTTT.

This sequence joins TRBV7-2 and TRBJ2-5, with 9 bases fitting TRBD2. The CDR3 extends over 15 amino acids. CDR1 SGHTA and CDR2 FQGNSA come from the germline V gene. The J segment lost 1 base and the V segment lost 2 bases, leaving 2 bases of the junction unmatched. The CDR3 coding sequence is TGTGCCAGCAGCTTACTACTAGCGGGCCAAGAGACCCAGTACTTC. It encodes CASSLLLAGQETQYF.